This T cell receptor beta chain was identified during a study of neoadjuvant anti-PD-1 for oral cavity cancer. For the study at large: Nivolumab at 3 mg/kg was mostly given biweekly, three to four doses, pre-surgery. Non-progressing patients received a fourth nivolumab dose near day 43, then surgery on days 50-56.

The V segment lost 5 bases and the J segment 8 bases; nucleotides outside the gene matches: 7. The CDR3 runs 15 residues. From germline, CDR1 is MDHEN and CDR2 SYDVKM. Study-level points and caveats: Pretreatment Treg/Th17 ratio correlated inversely with post-treatment tumor clonality.

The repertoire was sequenced with immunoSEQ multiplex PCR; TCRdb's copy has only in-frame clones and lacks some. The repertoire holds 15,000 or so clones, 65% to 80% seen once, with under 2.5% in the top ten. This clone was recorded a few times. Its specificity is not known. Time point reported: after neoadjuvant nivolumab, at surgical resection. Blood cells were analyzed directly, without culture or expansion. The chain has TRBV28 and TRBJ1-4; 11 nucleotides line up with TRBD1. The receptor was isolated from a person aged 35 to 85 with oral cavity squamous cell carcinoma. Sequencing was performed on PBMCs, taken after nivolumab (anti-PD-1) treatment. The CDR3 spells CASSPPGQGGEKLFF. The CDR3 DNA sequence: TGTGCCAGCAGTCCGCCGGGACAGGGGGGGGAAAAACTGTTTTTT. Filled out from reference TRBV28 and TRBJ1-4, the complete variable domain reads DVKVTQSSRYLVKRTGEKVFLECVQDMDHENMFWYRQDPGLGLRLIYFSYDVKMKEKGDIPEGYSVSREKKERFSLILESASTNQTSMYLCASSPPGQGGEKLFFGSGTQLSVL.